This T cell receptor (beta chain) was captured in a study of cytomegalovirus exposure and HLA in healthy donors. This PCR relied on a set of 60 Vbeta primers and 13 Jbeta primers. Measured with immunoSEQ multiplex PCR; TCRdb has only the in-frame clones, and not every one. Here the sample spans over 200,000 clones, roughly 89% being singletons. Trimming stripped 6 bases from V and 3 bases from J, with 11 bases between. From germline, CDR1 is MNHNY and CDR2 SVGAGI (reference sequence). The CDR3 consists of 13 residues. The clonotype comes from a woman younger than 35 in good health and CMV-seronegative. The sample consisted of PBMCs. The chain carries TRBV6-6 and TRBJ1-2, with D perhaps TRBD1 (5 bases). The CDR3 DNA sequence: TGTGCCAGCAGCCCCAGGGCGGACTATGGCTACACCTTC. This gives the protein CASSPRADYGYTF.